Listed below are T cell receptor beta chains from one sample, sequenced in a study of T cell repertoires in cytomegalovirus infection. No cognate antigen is known for these TCRs. In TCRdb, the reads were re-called with MiXCR into one record per CDR3 protein. The table lists just under 500,000 distinct CDR3 sequences, around 35% of them singletons. Sample: cultured PBMCs, taken from culture after CMV antigen stimulation. The receptor set was obtained from a human donor in good health (CMV status not recorded). Some clones in this sample may be carry-over from other donors' samples. The CDR3 runs from the conserved cysteine through the conserved F or W. A D gene is named only where the DNA matches it firmly. Only some rows state a clone size, as once, few, many or a class for expanded clones.

v_gene	abundance	len	d_gene	j_gene	CDR3nt	CDR3aa
TRBV11-2	.	15	TRBD2	TRBJ2-3	TGTGCCAGCAGCTTAGAAGGACCGCGGGAGGGTACGCAGTATTTT	CASSLEGPREGTQYF
TRBV7-9	.	12	.	TRBJ1-5	TGTGCCAGCAGCTTATTCCAAAGGCCCCAGCATTTT	CASSLFQRPQHF
TRBV11-3	many	17	TRBD2	TRBJ2-1	TGTGCCAGCAGCTTAGTCGGGACTAGCGGGAGTAGGAATGAGCAGTTCTTC	CASSLVGTSGSRNEQFF
TRBV7-2	.	13	.	TRBJ2-1	TGTGCCAGCAGCCCCCGCTTCGACAATGAGCAGTTCTTC	CASSPRFDNEQFF
TRBV6-5	.	16	TRBD2	TRBJ2-3	TGTGCCAGCAGTCCACGACTAGCCGAGAGCACAGATACGCAGTATTTT	CASSPRLAESTDTQYF
TRBV12-3/TRBV12-4	.	18	.	TRBJ2-1	TGTGCCAGCAGGCCGATCCGGGGGAGTTCGAGCTCCTACAATGAGCAGTTCTTC	CASRPIRGSSSSYNEQFF
TRBV6-1	.	14	.	TRBJ1-5	TGTGCCAGCAGTGTACAGGGACCCAATCAGCCCCAGCATTTT	CASSVQGPNQPQHF
TRBV7-2	.	14	.	TRBJ2-5	TGTGCCAGCAGCTCTCCGGACAGTGCGGAGACCCAGTACTTC	CASSSPDSAETQYF
TRBV6-1	.	14	TRBD2	TRBJ2-1	TGTGCCAGCCGGGGACTAGCGGGAGTGGATGAGCAGTTCTTC	CASRGLAGVDEQFF
TRBV5-1	.	13	.	TRBJ2-5	TGCGCCAGCAGAGCAGGGTGGGAAGAGACCCAGTACTTC	CASRAGWEETQYF
TRBV5-1	.	14	.	TRBJ2-2	TGCGCCAGCAAGTTCGGAGACAACACCGGGGAGCTGTTTTTT	CASKFGDNTGELFF
TRBV7-9	.	13	.	TRBJ2-1	TGTGCCAGCAGGCTAGCAGCTGACAATGAGCAGTTCTTC	CASRLAADNEQFF
TRBV11-2	many	15	.	TRBJ2-3	TGTGCCAGCAGCTCGCCTAGCGCGAGCACAGATACGCAGTATTTT	CASSSPSASTDTQYF
TRBV7-3	.	16	TRBD2	TRBJ2-5	TGTGCCAGCAGCACCAGACTAGCGGGGGCCCAAGAGACCCAGTACTTC	CASSTRLAGAQETQYF
TRBV10-3	.	13	TRBD1	TRBJ2-5	TGTGCCATCAAGGGACAGGGGAGCGAGACCCAGTACTTC	CAIKGQGSETQYF
TRBV19	.	14	TRBD2	TRBJ2-3	TGTGCCAGTAGTTGGGAGCGGGAGACAGATACGCAGTATTTT	CASSWERETDTQYF
TRBV12-3/TRBV12-4	.	14	.	TRBJ2-5	TGTGCCAGCAGTTATACTGACGAACAAGAGACCCAGTACTTC	CASSYTDEQETQYF
TRBV7-7	few	14	TRBD2	TRBJ2-7	TGTGCCAGCAGCTTAGGGGGGGGGTTGGGCGAGCAGTACTTC	CASSLGGGLGEQYF
TRBV7-2	many	16	.	TRBJ2-5	TGTGCCAGCAGCCCCAACTCAGCGCGGGTCCAAGAGACCCAGTACTTC	CASSPNSARVQETQYF
TRBV7-2	many	13	.	TRBJ2-5	TGTGCCAGCAGCTTAGCCCGTCAAGAGACCCAGTACTTC	CASSLARQETQYF
TRBV19	few	19	TRBD2	TRBJ2-3	TGTGCCAGTAGACCCCAGAGGGATTTACCTAGCGGGCCGGGAGATACGCAGTATTTT	CASRPQRDLPSGPGDTQYF
TRBV7-2	.	13	.	TRBJ2-3	TGTGCCAGCAGCGCTAGACCATCAGATACGCAGTATTTT	CASSARPSDTQYF